This T cell receptor beta chain is drawn from a study of blood T cell repertoires in COVID-19 (TCRdb year 2020). Study-level background: The collaborator samples originated in the United States, Italy and Spain and spanned the acute and convalescent phases of COVID-19. Where HLA class I and class II types were available, the types were taken from metadata supplied by the sample provider, not from assay-based typing. The material from the prospective study consisted of cDNA or gDNA derived from T cells, B-cell-depleted T cells, or PBMCs. The repertoires were released in a freely available public database intended as a resource for research on the immune response to SARS-CoV-2. Subjects who had been exposed to COVID-19, were actively infected with it, or had recovered from it provided the deeply sampled blood TCRbeta repertoires that made up the dataset. The samples were drawn from the first 160 participants of the ongoing ImmuneRACE study and from 1,254 subjects provided by 6 global collaborators. Sample metadata almost always included a de-identified subject ID, COVID-19 status, age in years and sex.

The collaborating institutions used their own protocols to collect whole blood in K2EDTA tubes. For TCRbeta analysis, collaborator samples were shipped as frozen whole blood, as isolated PBMCs, or as DNA extracted from either sample type. The immunoSEQ Assay, a bias-controlled multiplex PCR, was used to amplify TCRbeta CDR3 regions from genomic DNA. Regarding the original processing steps: The number of nucleated cells in each sample was estimated by amplification of reference gene primers within the assay. Sequence reads were collapsed and filtered to measure the absolute abundance of every unique TCRbeta CDR3 rearrangement. For each sample, productive Simpson clonality was calculated by taking the square root of Simpson's diversity index across productive rearrangements. TCRdb re-hosts the immuneACCESS table, in-frame sequences only. Its copies lack some clones; in the studies checked, an unresolved V gene accounts for under half of them, and the cause for the rest is not known. For V, J and clone size, that table is used; D and trimming come from the DNA. This sample holds more than 100,000 clones; approximately 90% were observed only once. The ten largest clones add up to around 4.7% of the sample.

With respect to this clone: Its specific antigen is unknown. There are no base qualities to consult, and no much larger clone falls within one base.

The research as a whole found: The quantity of clinical and demographic metadata differed by source and by participant and was supplied without curation.

Sequencing was carried out using peripheral blood. The TCR was taken from a man aged 35-49 years with acute or convalescent COVID-19.

In nucleotide form, the sequence is TGCAGTGCCAGTAACAGGGACTATAGCAATCAGCCCCAGCATTTT. This encodes CSASNRDYSNQPQHF. The chain is made from TRBV20-1 and TRBJ1-5; the D region possibly corresponds to TRBD1 (6 bases align). CDR1 DFQATT and CDR2 SNEGSKA are derived from the germline V gene (reference sequence). The CDR3 sequence holds 15 residues, the cysteine and phenylalanine included. The kept DNA is CDR3 alone, 45 bases in frame from the first base. V was cut back by 6 bases and J by 0 bases, leaving a gap of 15 bases between them.